The 32 T cell receptor beta chains below come from one sample, sequenced in a study of T cells in tumors after PD-1 blockade. The protocol was immunoSEQ multiplex PCR, while the TCRdb copy is restricted to in-frame clones and leaves out a portion. In the table there are tens of thousands of clones, about three quarters of which are singletons. The sample consisted of PBMCs, taken after anti-PD-1 treatment. The source is a human donor with basal cell carcinoma.

The chain couples TRBV20-1 to TRBJ2-5; weak D call: TRBD2 (6 bases). The CDR3 runs to 11 residues. Per the germline V gene, CDR1 is DFQATT and CDR2 is SNEGSKA (reference sequence). Trimming stripped 6 bases from V and 5 bases from J, with 10 bases between. The CDR3 loop is CSAGGEETQYF. The CDR3 nucleotides are TGCAGTGCCGGGGGAGAGGAGACCCAGTACTTC.

This sequence joins TRBV4-1 and TRBJ1-2; maybe TRBD1 (5 bases). The CDR3 totals 15 residues. Germline CDR1 reads MGHRA; CDR2 reads YSYEKL. The V and J ends lost 1 base and 0 bases respectively, with 9 bases between them. The CDR3 sequence: CASSQASGPNYGYTF. DNA for the CDR3: TGCGCCAGCAGCCAAGCGTCAGGGCCTAACTATGGCTACACCTTC.

Ten or more counts support this clone. This sequence joins TRBV2 and TRBJ2-7; 9 positions agree with TRBD1. Germline CDR1 is SNHLY and CDR2 is FYNNEI. This CDR3 comprises 18 residues. Unmatched junction bases numbered 18, after V lost 3 bases and J lost 6 bases. CDR3 nucleotides: TGTGCCAGCAGTGACGTAGGTCCCCGCGACAGGGGGGAGGTCGAGCAGTACTTC. The encoded protein is CASSDVGPRDRGEVEQYF. The full variable domain, in which reference TRBV2 and TRBJ2-7 provide the parts outside the CDR3, is EPEVTQTPSHQVTQMGQEVILRCVPISNHLYFYWYRQILGQKVEFLVSFYNNEISEKSEIFDDQFSVERPDGSNFTLKIRSTKLEDSAMYFCASSDVGPRDRGEVEQYFGPGTRLTVT.

This clone was observed once. J is TRBJ2-7 and V is TRBV19, with D unresolved. Germline CDR1 is LNHDA and CDR2 is SQIVND (reference sequence). The CDR3 loop spans 14 amino acids. The V and J ends lost 3 bases and 0 bases respectively, with 9 bases between them. This CDR3 is CASSIQSNSYEQYF. The CDR3 DNA follows: TGTGCCAGTAGTATTCAGTCCAACTCCTACGAGCAGTACTTC.

The count of this clone is one. This chain uses TRBV9 with TRBJ2-3, with D perhaps being TRBD1 or TRBD2 (5 bases each). CDR1 is SGDLS, CDR2 YYNGEE, per germline. Between the trimmed V and J ends, which lost 5 bases and 0 bases, there was a span of 19 bases. The CDR3 has 17 residues. The CDR3 coding sequence is TGTGCCAGCAGGCCGACCGGGGCAGCCGATAGCACAGATACGCAGTATTTT. Encoded protein: CASRPTGAADSTDTQYF.

The rearrangement uses TRBV27 and TRBJ1-4; D may be TRBD1 (5 bases). V was shortened by 6 bases and J by 7 bases, with 6 bases between the two germline ends. The CDR3 sequence is 11 residues long. Germline V gene sequence: CDR1 MNHEY, CDR2 SMNVEV (reference sequence). The CDR3 reads CASRGGEKLFF. In DNA form, the CDR3 reads TGTGCCAGCAGGGGGGGTGAAAAACTGTTTTTT.

The V gene is TRBV7-2, the J gene TRBJ2-1, with TRBD2 matching over 13 bases. The CDR3 is 16 amino acids. CDR1 and CDR2 (germline): SGHTA, FQGNSA. The J segment lost 8 bases and the V segment lost 1 base, leaving 5 bases of the junction unmatched. CDR3 protein: CASSLGTSGSWYEQFF. The DNA of the CDR3 is TGTGCCAGCAGCTTAGGGACTAGCGGGAGCTGGTATGAGCAGTTCTTC.

The gene calls are TRBV7-3 and TRBJ2-2; D could derive from TRBD1 or TRBD2 (5 bases each). Trimming removed 5 bases at V and 5 bases at J, with 15 bases between. The CDR3 totals 15 residues. The germline CDR1 and CDR2 sequences are SGHTA and FQGTGA. The CDR3 loop reads CASSAGEEGTGELFF. For the CDR3, the DNA is TGTGCCAGCAGCGCTGGAGAAGAGGGGACCGGGGAGCTGTTTTTT.

The chain couples TRBV12-3 or TRBV12-4 to TRBJ2-5; D remains unclear. The CDR3 totals 13 residues. Trimming took off 5 bases at V and 7 bases at J, with 14 bases between the two ends. The CDR3 sequence: CASSGSRRGTQYF. In DNA form, the CDR3 reads TGTGCCAGCAGTGGGTCCCGAAGAGGGACCCAGTACTTC.

The genes are TRBV5-1 and TRBJ2-3; no clear D. This CDR3 spans 14 amino acids. V shed 0 bases and J shed 2 bases, with 7 bases lying between them. CDR1 is SGHRS, CDR2 YFSETQ, per germline. As DNA, the CDR3 is TGCGCCAGCAGCTTGGTCCCCCTCACAGATACGCAGTATTTT. Protein product: CASSLVPLTDTQYF.

This clone was counted between two and nine times. The chain combines TRBV29-1 with TRBJ2-4; possible D gene TRBD1, 5 bases. V was shortened by 3 bases and J by 7 bases, with 10 bases between the two germline ends. The CDR3 runs 12 residues. CDR1 SQVTM and CDR2 ANQGSEA come from the germline V gene. The chain's CDR3 is CSVDQGWNIQYF. The CDR3 nucleotides read TGCAGCGTTGACCAGGGCTGGAACATTCAGTACTTC. The variable domain in full, completed from reference TRBV29-1 and TRBJ2-4, reads SAVISQKPSRDICQRGTSLTIQCQVDSQVTMMFWYRQQPGQSLTLIATANQGSEATYESGFVIDKFPISRPNLTFSTLTVSNMSPEDSSIYLCSVDQGWNIQYFGAGTRLSVL.

This clone was seen only once. The chain combines TRBV3-1 (or the pseudogene TRBV3-2) with TRBJ2-3; D not resolved. This CDR3 is 13 amino acids long. The germline V gene encodes CDR1 LGHDT and CDR2 YNNKEL (reference sequence). The V end was cut by 0 bases, the J end by 5 bases, with 6 bases between. This chain's CDR3 is CASSQDEGDTQYF. The CDR3 DNA sequence: TGTGCCAGCAGCCAAGATGAAGGAGATACGCAGTATTTT.

The CDR3 DNA is TGTGCCAGCAGCCTGGGGGCGGGAGGTTTCGTCAATGAGCAGTTCTTC. Protein product: CASSLGAGGFVNEQFF. The chain links TRBV9 to TRBJ2-1; 8 bases map to TRBD2. CDR3 size: 16 residues. The germline V gene has CDR1 SGDLS and CDR2 YYNGEE. The trim removed 4 bases at V and 6 bases at J, leaving 12 bases unmatched.

On this clone itself: A read error may produce the germline difference seen at one junction end. This chain connects TRBV7-3 to TRBJ2-6; D gene uncertain. The CDR3 covers 16 residues. Germline V CDR1 and CDR2: SGHTA, FQGTGA. The CDR3 bases are TGTGCCAGCAGCGTAACTGGCCTCTCTGGGGCCAACGTCCTGACTTTC. Protein product: CASSVTGLSGANVLTF. Using reference TRBV7-3 and TRBJ2-6 for the parts outside the CDR3, the full variable domain is GAGVSQTPSNKVTEKGKYVELRCDPISGHTALYWYRQSLGQGPEFLIYFQGTGAADDSGLPNDRFFAVRPEGSVSTLKIQRTERGDSAVYLCASSVTGLSGANVLTFGAGSRLTVL.

This chain links TRBV2 with TRBJ2-3; TRBD2 is a possible D gene (5 bases). CDR3 length equals 13 residues. Germline V gene lookup returns CDR1 SNHLY and CDR2 FYNNEI. V lost 5 bases, J lost 6 bases, and 12 bases lay in between. The CDR3: CASSRTFGDTQYF. CDR3 sequence (DNA): TGTGCCAGCAGTCGGACTTTCGGGGATACGCAGTATTTT.

V usage is TRBV5-1 and J usage is TRBJ2-6; D uncertain. Germline CDR1 reads SGHRS; CDR2 reads YFSETQ. The CDR3 loop spans 16 amino acids. Between the trimmed V and J ends, which lost 2 bases and 1 base, there was a span of 10 bases. CDR3 loop: CASSLEPQSGANVLTF. CDR3 sequence (DNA): TGCGCCAGCAGCTTAGAACCCCAGTCTGGGGCCAACGTCCTGACTTTC.

The chain joins TRBV2 to TRBJ2-1; D is ambiguous. Trimming left V 6 bases short and J 4 bases short, with 10 bases between. The CDR3 totals 13 residues. CDR1 and CDR2 from the germline V gene are SNHLY and FYNNEI. The CDR3, as DNA: TGTGCCAGCAGCCTTGGGGTTTACAATGAGCAGTTCTTC. It yields the protein CASSLGVYNEQFF.

The chain uses TRBV6-5 and TRBJ1-5; D may be TRBD1 (5 bases). Trimming shortened V by 7 bases and J by 2 bases, and 12 bases separated the two germline ends. The CDR3 loop spans 14 amino acids. Germline loops: CDR1 MNHEY, CDR2 SVGAGI. In DNA, the CDR3 is TGTGCCAGCACGGGGGTTTCGGGCAATCAGCCCCAGCATTTT. Encoded protein: CASTGVSGNQPQHF.

This clone was detected ten times or more. The CDR3 loop is CASSYVRETHYEQYF. The CDR3 DNA reads as TGTGCCAGCAGTTACGTACGGGAGACGCATTACGAGCAGTACTTC. The J gene is TRBJ2-7, the V gene TRBV6-2 or TRBV6-3; D is possibly TRBD2 (6 bases). The V end was cut by 2 bases, the J end by 4 bases, with 15 bases between. CDR1 is MNHEY and CDR2 is SVGEGT in the germline V gene. The CDR3 is made up of 15 amino acids.

This clone has a single count. This rearrangement joins TRBV5-1 to TRBJ2-1, with D possibly TRBD1 on 5 matching bases. CDR3 length equals 15 residues. Germline-derived CDR1 and CDR2 are SGHRS and YFSETQ. Trimming pared 0 bases from V and 0 bases from J, leaving 7 bases between. The CDR3 DNA sequence: TGCGCCAGCAGCTTGGACAGGAGCTCCTACAATGAGCAGTTCTTC. Translated: CASSLDRSSYNEQFF.

The chain links TRBV5-1 to TRBJ2-7; either TRBD1 or TRBD2 may supply D (5 bases each). The CDR3 spans 13 residues. V lost 5 bases and J lost 5, with 14 bases in between. Germline V gene lookup returns CDR1 SGHRS and CDR2 YFSETQ. In nucleotides, the CDR3 is TGCGCCAGCAGTCGGCGAGGGGAGCACGAGCAGTACTTC. Amino acids: CASSRRGEHEQYF.

In this sample, this clone turned up once. For the CDR3, the DNA is TGTGCCAGCAGCTTAAATCCGGGGCAAGAGACCCAGTACTTC. As protein: CASSLNPGQETQYF. The V and J genes are TRBV7-3 and TRBJ2-5; a weak D match, TRBD2 (5 bases). The CDR3 sequence is 14 residues long. With 1 base removed from V and 2 bases from J, the gap between germline ends came to 8 bases. Per the germline V gene, CDR1 is SGHTA and CDR2 is FQGTGA.

The chain employs TRBV27 and TRBJ1-1; D remains ambiguous. CDR1 MNHEY and CDR2 SMNVEV come from the germline V gene (reference sequence). With 6 bases removed from V and 0 bases from J, the gap between germline ends came to 11 bases. The length of the CDR3 is 14 residues. The CDR3 DNA sequence: TGTGCCAGCAGGACCTCAGGCGTGAACACTGAAGCTTTCTTT. Encoded protein: CASRTSGVNTEAFF.

This chain uses TRBV6-5 with TRBJ2-7; 10 positions agree with TRBD2. The CDR3 runs 15 residues. CDR1 is MNHEY and CDR2 is SVGAGI in the germline V gene. The ends lost 5 bases at V and 1 base at J; junction bases unmatched: 5. The CDR3 DNA is TGTGCCAGCAGTAAACTAGCGGGGCAATCCTACGAGCAGTACTTC. As protein: CASSKLAGQSYEQYF.

The rearrangement links TRBV6-5 to TRBJ1-1; possibly TRBD1 for D (6 bases). CDR1 is MNHEY and CDR2 is SVGAGI in the germline V gene. The CDR3 is made up of 14 amino acids. The V gene lost 2 bases and the J gene lost 1 base, with 8 bases spanning the gap. For the CDR3, the DNA is TGTGCCAGCAGTTACGGGGGCACGAACACTGAAGCTTTCTTT. It codes for CASSYGGTNTEAFF.

Concerning this clone: The same CDR3 arises from other DNA sequences in this sample as well. The chain couples TRBV7-2 to TRBJ2-3; D not resolved. This CDR3 is 15 amino acids long. Germline V lookup: CDR1 SGHTA, CDR2 FQGNSA. V lost 1 base, J lost 0 bases, and 8 bases lay in between. Here the CDR3 DNA reads TGTGCCAGCAGCTTAGTTGCGGCTAGCACAGATACGCAGTATTTT. Translating gives CASSLVAASTDTQYF.

The gene calls are TRBV19 and TRBJ1-1, with D uncertain. Germline CDR1 is LNHDA and CDR2 is SQIVND (reference sequence). This CDR3 spans 13 amino acids. Trimming shortened V by 7 bases and J by 4 bases, and 13 bases separated the two germline ends. The CDR3 reads CASNYGPGTEAFF. CDR3 sequence (DNA): TGTGCCAGTAATTACGGGCCGGGCACTGAAGCTTTCTTT.

The chain couples TRBV6-5 to TRBJ1-3, with a weak D call TRBD1 (6 bases). The CDR3 runs to 15 residues. CDR1 and CDR2 (germline): MNHEY, SVGAGI. The ends were cut back, 5 bases at V and 2 bases at J, with 13 bases in the middle. The CDR3 spells CASSIQGIAGNTIYF. The CDR3 nucleotides are TGTGCCAGCAGTATACAGGGTATTGCTGGAAACACCATATATTTT.

This chain uses TRBV9 with TRBJ2-3, with a weak D call TRBD2 (6 bases). V was clipped by 0 bases and J by 0 bases, with 11 bases between them. Germline V gene sequence: CDR1 SGDLS, CDR2 YYNGEE. This CDR3 contains 16 residues. The CDR3 sequence is CASSVAGGRSTDTQYF. In DNA form, the CDR3 reads TGTGCCAGCAGCGTAGCCGGGGGTCGTAGCACAGATACGCAGTATTTT.

This clone showed up just once. The chain uses TRBV29-1 and TRBJ2-2, with D perhaps matching TRBD1 (6 bases). V was clipped by 4 bases and J by 5 bases, with 11 bases between them. The germline V gene has CDR1 SQVTM and CDR2 ANQGSEA. The CDR3 sequence is 13 residues long. CDR3 residues: CSVGYRATGELFF. The CDR3 region has the DNA TGCAGCGTTGGGTACAGGGCGACCGGGGAGCTGTTTTTT.

The chain carries TRBV7-3 and TRBJ2-1; a weak D match, TRBD2 (6 bases). Trimming pared 0 bases from V and 3 bases from J, leaving 15 bases between. This CDR3 contains 17 residues. CDR1 is SGHTA, CDR2 FQGTGA, per germline. CDR3 nucleotide sequence: TGTGCCAGCAGCTTAACGAGGGCGGGACCCGACTACAATGAGCAGTTCTTC. Its protein is CASSLTRAGPDYNEQFF.

The chain is built from TRBV4-3 and TRBJ2-7; TRBD1 aligns across 10 bases. There are 16 residues in the CDR3. Unmatched junction bases numbered 6, after V lost 1 base and J lost 3 bases. From germline, CDR1 is LGHNA and CDR2 YSLEER. The CDR3 loop reads CASSQVGDRGVYEQYF. CDR3 bases: TGCGCCAGCAGCCAAGTGGGGGACAGGGGCGTCTACGAGCAGTACTTC.